Presented here are 22 T cell receptor beta chains from one specimen sequenced in a study of CD8+ T cells in alopecia areata. Treatment given: oral pan-JAK inhibitor, 5-10 mg twice daily. RNA, once extracted, was reverse transcribed into cDNA for use as the sequencing template. Assay: immunoSEQ multiplex PCR; the TCRdb copy retains only in-frame clones and omits some. The repertoire has about 220,000 clones, more than 45% of them found once; the top ten carry roughly 1.5%. The sample here was CD4+ T cells sorted from blood, taken at week 4, from a patient treated with tofacitinib. The receptors shown here come from a human donor with alopecia areata.

V is TRBV5-4 and J is TRBJ2-2; D gene uncertain. Per the germline V gene, CDR1 is SGHNT and CDR2 is YYREEE (reference sequence). The CDR3 has 15 amino acids. The V gene lost 1 base and the J gene lost 5 bases, with 12 bases spanning the gap. The CDR3 loop is CASSLKGFMTGELFF. The CDR3 DNA reads TGTGCCAGCAGCTTGAAGGGTTTCATGACCGGGGAGCTGTTTTTT.

This clone was found a few times. The chain carries TRBV10-3 and TRBJ1-2; no clear D. The CDR3 spans 16 residues. CDR1 and CDR2 from the germline V gene are ENHRY and SYGVKD. Trimming stripped 2 bases from V and 8 bases from J, with 21 bases between. The CDR3 region is CAISEGFGGISDGYTF. DNA for the CDR3: TGTGCCATCAGTGAGGGTTTTGGTGGCATCTCGGACGGCTACACCTTC.

V and J are TRBV29-1 and TRBJ2-3, with D possibly being TRBD2 (6 bases). The CDR3 runs to 14 residues. Germline lookup yields CDR1 SQVTM and CDR2 ANQGSEA. V was trimmed by 6 bases and J by 0 bases, leaving 13 bases between them. The DNA for the CDR3 is TGCAGCGTGGGAGACGGGAGAAGCACAGATACGCAGTATTTT. Protein: CSVGDGRSTDTQYF.

This clone was counted between two and nine times. The rearrangement links TRBV7-2 to TRBJ1-1, with D uncertain. V was shortened by 5 bases and J by 4 bases, with 11 bases between the two germline ends. Germline loops: CDR1 SGHTA, CDR2 FQGNSA. The CDR3 loop spans 13 amino acids. CDR3 sequence (DNA): TGTGCCAGCAGCCCCCGAGGTATCACTGAAGCTTTCTTT. The encoded protein is CASSPRGITEAFF.

This clone was observed a single time. The rearrangement joins TRBV4-3 to TRBJ2-1; weak D call: TRBD2 (7 bases). The V end lost 6 bases, the J end lost 5 bases, and 20 bases lay between the germline ends. Germline V gene sequence: CDR1 LGHNA, CDR2 YSLEER. The CDR3 contains 16 residues. CDR3 amino acids: CASSYWGGNSNNEQFF. Here the CDR3 DNA reads TGCGCCAGCAGTTACTGGGGGGGCAATTCTAACAATGAGCAGTTCTTC.

The V call is TRBV4-3, the J call TRBJ2-7; the match to TRBD2 covers 8 bases. The CDR3 contains 16 residues. The V gene end was trimmed by 0 bases and the J gene end by 0 bases; junction bases not matched to a gene: 4. From germline, CDR1 is LGHNA and CDR2 YSLEER. CDR3 protein: CASSQDRGGSSYEQYF. CDR3 coding DNA: TGCGCCAGCAGCCAAGATCGCGGGGGGAGCTCCTACGAGCAGTACTTC.

On this clone itself: One end of the junction varies from germline; a read error may be responsible. This chain uses TRBV11-2 with TRBJ2-5; 12 nucleotides agree with TRBD1. Germline assignment: CDR1 SGHAT and CDR2 FQNNGV. The CDR3 spans 16 residues. DNA for the CDR3: TGTGCCAGCAGCCTAGAATGGGACAGGGGGCGAGAGACCCAGTACTTC. It yields the protein CASSLEWDRGRETQYF.

The rearrangement joins TRBV6-5 to TRBJ2-1; no reliable D call. This CDR3 contains 16 residues. Trimming left V 0 bases short and J 0 bases short, with 9 bases between. Per the germline V gene, CDR1 is MNHEY and CDR2 is SVGAGI. The CDR3 region has the DNA TGTGCCAGCAGTTACTCTCCGGCCAGCTCCTACAATGAGCAGTTCTTC. Encoded protein: CASSYSPASSYNEQFF.

The rearrangement uses TRBV29-1 and TRBJ1-2; D remains ambiguous. CDR3 length: 13 amino acids. V lost 5 bases, J lost 8 bases, and 18 bases lay in between. The germline V gene encodes CDR1 SQVTM and CDR2 ANQGSEA. Written as DNA, the CDR3 is TGCAGCGTTCCCAGGCTCTCCTCGAGGGGCTACACCTTC. Translating gives CSVPRLSSRGYTF.

The chain couples TRBV11-2 to TRBJ2-3; D is unresolved. V was cut by 0 bases and J by 14 bases, with 12 bases left in between. Germline lookup yields CDR1 SGHAT and CDR2 FQNNGV. The CDR3 is 12 amino acids. The CDR3 region is CASSLDGPRRYF. DNA of the CDR3: TGTGCCAGCAGCTTAGACGGACCGCGACGGTATTTT.

This sequence joins TRBV30 and TRBJ1-5, with no clear D. The germline gives CDR1 GTSNPN, CDR2 SVGIG (reference sequence). V was trimmed by 1 base and J by 0 bases, leaving 7 bases between them. The CDR3 contains 14 residues. The CDR3 is CAWSDGNSNQPQHF. DNA for the CDR3: TGTGCCTGGAGTGATGGGAATAGCAATCAGCCCCAGCATTTT.

V gene TRBV11-2 combines with J gene TRBJ2-7; 8 nucleotides match TRBD1. Germline CDR1 is SGHAT and CDR2 is FQNNGV. This CDR3 is 15 amino acids long. The V and J ends lost 2 bases and 4 bases, in that order; junction bases with no gene match: 7. CDR3 in amino acids: CASSLSGGASYEQYF. As DNA, the CDR3 is TGTGCCAGCAGCTTATCAGGGGGCGCGTCTTACGAGCAGTACTTC.

CDR3 bases: TGTGCCAGCAGCTTAGCCGGGGGGTTTATGGGCTACACCTTC. It encodes CASSLAGGFMGYTF. This chain connects TRBV7-9 to TRBJ1-2; D perhaps matches TRBD1 (5 bases). Trimming took off 0 bases at V and 8 bases at J, with 13 bases between the two ends. Germline V gene sequence: CDR1 SEHNR, CDR2 FQNEAQ (reference sequence). This CDR3 spans 14 amino acids.

V and J are TRBV30 and TRBJ2-5; D may be TRBD1 (6 bases). The length of the CDR3 is 15 residues. V was trimmed by 0 bases and J by 4 bases, leaving 15 bases between them. Germline V gene sequence: CDR1 GTSNPN, CDR2 SVGIG (reference sequence). The CDR3 reads CAWSVPQGLGETQYF. CDR3 DNA sequence: TGTGCCTGGAGTGTCCCTCAGGGGCTGGGAGAGACCCAGTACTTC.

This clone was picked up a small number of times. The gene calls are TRBV4-3 and TRBJ2-5; a possible D gene is TRBD1 (6 bases). V was cut by 0 bases and J by 2 bases, with 10 bases left in between. Germline-derived CDR1 and CDR2 are LGHNA and YSLEER. This CDR3 spans 15 amino acids. The CDR3 sequence: CASSQEGAKQETQYF. Here the CDR3 DNA reads TGCGCCAGCAGCCAAGAGGGGGCGAAGCAAGAGACCCAGTACTTC.

This clone appeared a few times. The chain is built from TRBV5-1 and TRBJ1-5; 9 nucleotides line up with TRBD1. This CDR3 spans 15 amino acids. Germline trimming cut 0 bases from V and 6 bases from J; bases unmatched to any gene: 4. The germline gives CDR1 SGHRS, CDR2 YFSETQ. This chain's CDR3 is CASSLAGTGSQPQHF. The CDR3 DNA reads TGCGCCAGCAGCTTGGCCGGGACAGGGAGTCAGCCCCAGCATTTT.

This clone was seen a single time. The chain links TRBV7-2 to TRBJ2-7; D remains ambiguous. Germline loops: CDR1 SGHTA, CDR2 FQGNSA. The CDR3 totals 13 residues. V was clipped by 0 bases and J by 3 bases, with 6 bases between them. The DNA for the CDR3 is TGTGCCAGCAGCTTAGCGCTCAACTACGAGCAGTACTTC. Its protein product is CASSLALNYEQYF. The full variable domain, its missing parts supplied by reference TRBV7-2 and TRBJ2-7, is GAGVSQSPSNKVTEKGKDVELRCDPISGHTALYWYRQSLGQGLEFLIYFQGNSAPDKSGLPSDRFSAERTGGSVSTLTIQRTQQEDSAVYLCASSLALNYEQYFGPGTRLTVT.

The chain couples TRBV2 to TRBJ1-1; D gene uncertain. CDR3 length: 14 amino acids. V lost 7 bases to trimming and J lost 0 bases, with 12 bases between them. Germline CDR1 reads SNHLY; CDR2 reads FYNNEI. The CDR3 nucleotides read TGTGCCAGCAATCCAGGCGCGATGAACACTGAAGCTTTCTTT. It specifies CASNPGAMNTEAFF.

In this sample, this clone turned up a few times. The genes are TRBV4-2 and TRBJ2-3, with 10 nucleotides matching TRBD2. Germline V gene data show CDR1 as LGHNA and CDR2 as YNFKEQ. The V and J ends lost 1 base and 5 bases, in that order; junction bases with no gene match: 9. CDR3 length: 17 amino acids. The DNA for the CDR3 is TGTGCCAGCAGCCAAGGAGGAACTAGCGGGGCCATAGATACGCAGTATTTT. It translates to CASSQGGTSGAIDTQYF.

This clone was seen a single time. At the DNA level, this CDR3 is encoded by other sequences in the same sample as well. The CDR3 reads CSVEGLDYGYTF. The CDR3 region has the DNA TGCAGCGTTGAGGGCCTAGACTATGGCTACACCTTC. V is TRBV29-1 and J is TRBJ1-2; D gene unclear. CDR3 size: 12 residues. CDR1 is SQVTM and CDR2 is ANQGSEA in the germline V gene. V shed 3 bases and J shed 3 bases, with 8 bases lying between them.

This sequence joins TRBV6-1 and TRBJ2-5, with a possible D match to TRBD1 (6 bases). Germline-derived CDR1 and CDR2 are MNHNS and SASEGT. The V gene lost 8 bases and the J gene lost 2 bases, with 18 bases spanning the gap. The CDR3 spans 15 residues. In DNA, the CDR3 is TGTGCCAGCGGAAGAGGGGGAACCAGGCAAGAGACCCAGTACTTC. Its protein is CASGRGGTRQETQYF.

V and J are TRBV25-1 and TRBJ1-2; D not resolved. The V gene's germline CDR1 is MGHDK and CDR2 SYGVNS. CDR3 size: 13 residues. V lost 3 bases to trimming and J lost 1 base, with 6 bases between them. The CDR3 DNA is TGTGCCAGCAGTGAGCGGGTTAACTATGGCTACACCTTC. Translation: CASSERVNYGYTF.